This record concerns one T cell receptor (beta chain) sequence. This sample is drawn from a study of blood T cell repertoires in COVID-19. Sequencing was performed with immunoSEQ multiplex PCR; in TCRdb, only in-frame clones are kept and a portion is missing. The repertoire includes some 99,000 clones, 80% of them detected once, and 4% to 5.5% sits in the top ten. What was sequenced was peripheral blood. The origin of this receptor is a human donor in a cohort sampled during active or convalescent COVID-19.

As DNA, the CDR3 is TGTGCCAGCAGCTCCTCGACTGCCCCGGGAGGCTACACCTTC. Protein sequence: CASSSSTAPGGYTF. The rearrangement joins TRBV7-2 to TRBJ1-2, with D uncertain. The V gene lost 4 bases and the J gene lost 8 bases, with 17 bases spanning the gap. Germline CDR1 reads SGHTA; CDR2 reads FQGNSA. The CDR3 runs to 14 residues. Full variable domain (missing parts from reference TRBV7-2 and TRBJ1-2): GAGVSQSPSNKVTEKGKDVELRCDPISGHTALYWYRQSLGQGLEFLIYFQGNSAPDKSGLPSDRFSAERTGGSVSTLTIQRTQQEDSAVYLCASSSSTAPGGYTFGSGTRLTVV.